What follows are 32 T cell receptor beta chains derived from one specimen sequenced in a study of chemoradiotherapy in HPV16-positive cancers. Sequencing used immunoSEQ multiplex PCR; TCRdb keeps in-frame clones, though not all of them. The sample records fewer than 9,500 clones, around 67% being singletons. The material was tumor tissue, obtained from a patient who underwent chemoradiotherapy. The receptors originated from a human donor with HPV-associated anogenital cancer.

This clone was picked up a small number of times. The chain has TRBV15 and TRBJ1-3, with D possibly matching TRBD1 (5 bases). CDR1 LNHNV and CDR2 YYDKDF come from the germline V gene (reference sequence). This CDR3 region has 17 residues. With 0 bases removed from V and 2 bases from J, the gap between germline ends came to 14 bases. The chain's CDR3 is CATSRDMGGDAGNTIYF. For the CDR3, the DNA is TGTGCCACCAGCAGAGATATGGGCGGGGACGCTGGAAACACCATATATTTT.

This clone is medium-sized (0.01 to 0.1%) in the sample. The chain links TRBV9 to TRBJ2-3, with 7 bases lining up with TRBD2. This CDR3 is built from 11 residues. Trimming removed 3 bases from V and 9 bases from J; junction bases left unmatched: 1. CDR1 is SGDLS, CDR2 YYNGEE, per germline. The CDR3: CASSAAGTQYF. The CDR3 nucleotides are TGTGCCAGCAGCGCAGCGGGGACGCAGTATTTT.

V and J are TRBV4-1 and TRBJ2-7, with D possibly TRBD1 on 5 matching bases. CDR1 and CDR2 from the germline V gene are MGHRA and YSYEKL. The V gene lost 1 base and the J gene lost 4 bases, with 5 bases spanning the gap. This CDR3 region has 12 residues. In DNA form, the CDR3 reads TGCGCCAGCAGCCAAGCAGGGTACGAGCAGTACTTC. Its protein is CASSQAGYEQYF.

The gene calls are TRBV19 and TRBJ1-4; D unclear. The V gene lost 3 bases and the J gene lost 4 bases, with 9 bases spanning the gap. CDR3 size: 14 residues. Looked up from germline, CDR1 is LNHDA and CDR2 is SQIVND (reference sequence). CDR3 DNA sequence: TGTGCCAGTAGTATTGGGAGGATTAATGAAAAACTGTTTTTT. Its protein is CASSIGRINEKLFF.

This clone was picked up a small number of times. This sequence joins TRBV28 and TRBJ2-1, with 10 nucleotides matching TRBD1. Trimming at V came to 5 bases and at J to 5 bases, leaving 6 bases not matched to a gene. From germline, CDR1 is MDHEN and CDR2 SYDVKM. The CDR3 has 15 amino acids. The DNA for the CDR3 is TGTGCCAGCAGTCCTGGACAGGGGGGTAACAATGAGCAGTTCTTC. Amino acid sequence: CASSPGQGGNNEQFF.

The table lists this clone with a count of one. V is TRBV29-1 and J is TRBJ1-1, with TRBD1 identical over 11 bases. Germline lookup yields CDR1 SQVTM and CDR2 ANQGSEA. Trimming cost V 7 bases and J 2 bases; bases outside gene matches: 3. There are 13 residues in the CDR3. The CDR3 sequence: CSAGQGANTEAFF. CDR3 sequence (DNA): TGCAGCGCAGGACAGGGGGCAAACACTGAAGCTTTCTTT.

The chain combines TRBV4-1 with TRBJ1-3; D is perhaps TRBD1 (5 bases). CDR1 is MGHRA and CDR2 is YSYEKL in the germline V gene. This CDR3 spans 14 amino acids. Trimming removed 0 bases from V and 7 bases from J, with 10 bases in between. The CDR3, as DNA: TGCGCCAGCAGCCAAGAATCGGGGGGTAACACCATATATTTT. Translated: CASSQESGGNTIYF.

V is TRBV4-1 and J is TRBJ2-2; TRBD1 matches 10 bases. J was trimmed by 2 bases and V by 2 bases; bases with no gene match: 5. This CDR3 has 17 residues. CDR1 is MGHRA, CDR2 YSYEKL, per germline. The CDR3 spells CASSQKRDRGNTGELFF. DNA for the CDR3: TGCGCCAGCAGCCAAAAAAGGGACAGGGGAAACACCGGGGAGCTGTTTTTT.

The V call is TRBV19, the J call TRBJ1-6, with D maybe TRBD1 (5 bases). This CDR3 contains 16 residues. The V gene's germline CDR1 is LNHDA and CDR2 SQIVND (reference sequence). V was trimmed by 5 bases and J by 9 bases, leaving 20 bases between them. The CDR3 DNA reads as TGTGCCAGTAGTCCGGGACCACACCTGGGAATTTCACCCCTCCACTTT. Translated, it gives CASSPGPHLGISPLHF. Supplemented by reference TRBV19 and TRBJ1-6, the full variable domain reads DGGITQSPKYLFRKEGQNVTLSCEQNLNHDAMYWYRQDPGQGLRLIYYSQIVNDFQKGDIAEGYSVSREKKESFPLTVTSAQKNPTAFYLCASSPGPHLGISPLHFGNGTRLTVT.

DNA for the CDR3: TGCGCCAGCAGTCTCGTACAGGGTGACCATGAAAAACTGTTTTTT. This translates into CASSLVQGDHEKLFF. This chain uses TRBV23-1 with TRBJ1-4; D is perhaps TRBD1 (6 bases). TRBV23-1 is filed as an ORF, its function uncertain. The CDR3 spans 15 residues. V was pared by 4 bases and J by 6 bases, with 15 bases between.

The chain joins TRBV6-4 to TRBJ1-1, with D hard to call. Germline values: CDR1 MRHNA, CDR2 SNTAGT. The CDR3 has 14 amino acids. V lost 6 bases and J lost 6, with 17 bases in between. CDR3 sequence (DNA): TGTGCCAGCAGCGCGGAGATGGGTAGCGCTGAAGCTTTCTTT. Protein: CASSAEMGSAEAFF.

V usage is TRBV6-1 and J usage is TRBJ1-2; unclear D gene. The CDR3 covers 13 residues. Germline V gene data show CDR1 as MNHNS and CDR2 as SASEGT. The germline V and J ends were trimmed by 8 bases and 0 bases, with 10 bases remaining between them. CDR3 DNA: TGTGCCAGCTTACAGCAGCCTAACTATGGCTACACCTTC. Translated: CASLQQPNYGYTF.

This sequence joins TRBV11-1 and TRBJ2-5, with 9 bases identical to TRBD1. CDR3 length: 15 residues. Germline V lookup: CDR1 SGHAT, CDR2 FQDESV (reference sequence). The V segment lost 5 bases and the J segment 5 bases; nucleotides outside the gene matches: 9. CDR3 coding DNA: TGTGCCAGCAGCACCGGGACAGGGCCCTCGGAGACCCAGTACTTC. It codes for CASSTGTGPSETQYF.

CDR3 coding DNA: TGTGCCAGCTCCGTATTCACAGATACGCAGTATTTT. As protein: CASSVFTDTQYF. This chain uses TRBV18 with TRBJ2-3; D ambiguous. The germline V and J ends were trimmed by 6 bases and 2 bases, with 6 bases remaining between them. CDR1 is KGHSH, CDR2 LQKENI, per germline. There are 12 residues in the CDR3.

The chain carries TRBV14 and TRBJ1-1, with D hard to call. The CDR3 loop spans 13 amino acids. CDR1 is SGHDN, CDR2 FVKESK, per germline. Trimming removed 3 bases from V and 3 bases from J, with 8 bases in between. CDR3 bases: TGTGCCAGCAGCCAGGAGAGCTACACTGAAGCTTTCTTT. This encodes CASSQESYTEAFF.

The chain links TRBV29-1 to TRBJ1-2; D is uncertain. The V end lost 3 bases, the J end lost 3 bases, and 5 bases lay between the germline ends. CDR1 is SQVTM and CDR2 is ANQGSEA in the germline V gene. This CDR3 spans 11 amino acids. Here the CDR3 DNA reads TGCAGCGTTGACTCTGACTATGGCTACACCTTC. Translated: CSVDSDYGYTF.

V gene TRBV5-4 combines with J gene TRBJ2-3; D perhaps matches TRBD2 (6 bases). The germline V and J ends were trimmed by 6 bases and 4 bases, with 24 bases remaining between them. The CDR3 length is 17 residues. The germline V gene encodes CDR1 SGHNT and CDR2 YYREEE (reference sequence). CDR3 region: CASTTLALASGADTQYF. CDR3 bases: TGTGCCAGCACTACCCTCGCTCTAGCCTCGGGGGCAGATACGCAGTATTTT.

This clone was recorded only once. This rearrangement joins TRBV5-1 to TRBJ2-2; D is perhaps TRBD1 or TRBD2 (5 bases each). CDR1 and CDR2 (germline): SGHRS, YFSETQ. Trimming took 3 bases from V and 3 from J, leaving 9 bases between them. The CDR3 totals 14 residues. CDR3 sequence (DNA): TGCGCCAGCAGCTCAGGGAGAGACACCGGGGAGCTGTTTTTT. Protein product: CASSSGRDTGELFF.

This chain links TRBV19 with TRBJ2-5; 7 bases are a match to TRBD1. Germline loops: CDR1 LNHDA, CDR2 SQIVND (reference sequence). The CDR3 length is 13 residues. The junction had 7 bases not matched to a gene; V was cut back by 7 bases and J by 5 bases. CDR3 protein: CASKTGPGETQYF. CDR3 DNA sequence: TGTGCCAGTAAGACAGGGCCGGGGGAGACCCAGTACTTC.

The rearrangement uses TRBV11-1 and TRBJ1-1; tentative D call: TRBD1 (6 bases). The CDR3 contains 14 residues. V was clipped by 4 bases and J by 3 bases, with 12 bases between them. Germline V CDR1 and CDR2: SGHAT, FQDESV (reference sequence). The chain's CDR3 is CASSSRTAYTEAFF. The CDR3 region has the DNA TGTGCCAGCAGCTCCCGGACAGCCTACACTGAAGCTTTCTTT.

The chain employs TRBV29-1 and TRBJ1-2, with 10 bases aligning to TRBD1. CDR3 length: 15 residues. Trimming at V came to 6 bases and at J to 3 bases, leaving 10 bases not matched to a gene. In germline, CDR1 is SQVTM, CDR2 ANQGSEA. CDR3 protein: CSVTTGTGDHYGYTF. In DNA form, the CDR3 reads TGCAGCGTCACAACCGGGACAGGGGATCACTATGGCTACACCTTC.

The genes are TRBV29-1 and TRBJ2-1; TRBD2 matches at 10 bases. The ends lost 7 bases at V and 5 bases at J; junction bases unmatched: 8. The CDR3 sequence is 14 residues long. Germline V lookup: CDR1 SQVTM, CDR2 ANQGSEA. This chain's CDR3 is CSGSSGGAHNEQFF. In nucleotides, the CDR3 is TGCAGCGGTTCTAGCGGGGGCGCCCACAATGAGCAGTTCTTC.

This clone came up a few times. CDR3 bases: TGTGCCACCACGGGGACAGGGGGTTACAATGAGCAGTTCTTC. Amino acid sequence: CATTGTGGYNEQFF. The chain links TRBV15 to TRBJ2-1; the match to TRBD1 covers 11 bases. The V segment lost 7 bases and the J segment 4 bases; nucleotides outside the gene matches: 3. Germline V gene sequence: CDR1 LNHNV, CDR2 YYDKDF (reference sequence). This CDR3 contains 14 residues.

The rearrangement uses TRBV4-2 and TRBJ1-4; 8 nucleotides agree with TRBD1. The CDR3 is 19 residues long. Germline CDR1 is LGHNA and CDR2 is YNFKEQ. The trim removed 0 bases at V and 0 bases at J, leaving 9 bases unmatched. CDR3 sequence reads: CASSQEGVRGPATNEKLFF. The CDR3, as DNA: TGTGCCAGCAGCCAAGAGGGGGTCAGGGGGCCAGCAACTAATGAAAAACTGTTTTTT.

This clone is medium-sized (0.01 to 0.1%). The rearrangement uses TRBV6-5 and TRBJ1-2; D may be TRBD1 (6 bases). CDR1 MNHEY and CDR2 SVGAGI come from the germline V gene. Between the trimmed V and J ends, which lost 2 bases and 4 bases, there was a span of 8 bases. CDR3 length: 13 residues. The CDR3 DNA sequence: TGTGCCAGCAGTTACCAGGACAGCTATGGCTACACCTTC. Protein: CASSYQDSYGYTF.

This clone was seen more than once but under ten times. This CDR3 is CAWSVSRWRGRSLAFF. The CDR3 DNA is TGTGCCTGGAGTGTATCCCGGTGGAGGGGCAGGTCATTGGCTTTCTTT. This rearrangement joins TRBV30 to TRBJ1-1; D is perhaps TRBD1 (5 bases). Deletions cut 0 bases from V and 11 bases from J, with 25 bases between. Germline-derived CDR1 and CDR2 are GTSNPN and SVGIG (reference sequence). This CDR3 is 16 amino acids long.

The V gene is TRBV5-1, the J gene TRBJ1-4, with no clear D. The CDR3 consists of 15 residues. V dropped 0 bases and J dropped 3 bases, with 9 bases sitting between them. The germline gives CDR1 SGHRS, CDR2 YFSETQ. The DNA of the CDR3 is TGCGCCAGCAGCTTGGAGGGCGTTTCTAATGAAAAACTGTTTTTT. It encodes CASSLEGVSNEKLFF.

The gene calls are TRBV28 and TRBJ1-1; 12 bases agree with TRBD1. J gave up 11 bases and V 1 base, and 5 bases lay outside the gene matches. CDR1 MDHEN and CDR2 SYDVKM come from the germline V gene. This CDR3 spans 14 amino acids. The CDR3 nucleotides are TGTGCCAGCAGTTTATTGGGGACAGGGGGCGTCGCTTTCTTT. Translation gives CASSLLGTGGVAFF.

This clone is deemed large. The chain links TRBV5-6 to TRBJ2-7; D remains unclear. Trimming removed 0 bases from V and 4 bases from J, with 8 bases in between. The V gene's germline CDR1 is SGHDT and CDR2 YYEEEE. The CDR3 runs to 13 residues. The CDR3 DNA sequence: TGTGCCAGCAGCTTGGAGCACGGGTACGAGCAGTACTTC. This gives the protein CASSLEHGYEQYF.

This chain uses TRBV30 with TRBJ1-5; D gene ambiguous. V lost 0 bases and J lost 4, with 7 bases in between. The CDR3 covers 13 residues. CDR1 and CDR2 (germline): GTSNPN, SVGIG (reference sequence). CDR3 sequence reads: CAWSVEGNQPQHF. The CDR3 DNA reads TGTGCCTGGAGTGTTGAAGGGAATCAGCCCCAGCATTTT.

This chain joins TRBV10-3 and TRBJ2-5; 7 bases fit TRBD2. CDR3 size: 14 residues. Germline V lookup: CDR1 ENHRY, CDR2 SYGVKD. The junction had 5 bases not matched to a gene; V was cut back by 2 bases and J by 5 bases. For the CDR3, the DNA is TGTGCCATCAGTGAGGGGGAGGGAACGGAGACCCAGTACTTC. Translating it yields CAISEGEGTETQYF.

A few counts support this clone. This chain connects TRBV4-1 to TRBJ1-2; the D is unclear. The CDR3 is made up of 14 amino acids. Germline CDR1 and CDR2: MGHRA and YSYEKL. Trimming left V 3 bases short and J 4 bases short, with 12 bases between. CDR3 sequence reads: CASSQGPRAYGYTF. The CDR3 region has the DNA TGCGCCAGCAGCCAGGGTCCCCGGGCCTATGGCTACACCTTC.